This is a list of T cell receptor beta chains from one sample in a study of technical replicates of blood from several donors. Sequencing was performed with immunoSEQ multiplex PCR; in TCRdb, only in-frame clones are kept and a portion is missing. The sample has about 80,000 clones, 91% seen once. Specimen: T cells isolated from PBMCs. The receptors derive from a human donor in good health. Both conserved end residues are part of each CDR3. D genes are given only for firm matches. A row's size may be missing; if present it is once, few, many or a size class.

clone_size,v_call,cdr3_length,j_call,d_call,cdr3_aa,cdr3_nt
NA,TRBV6-6,15,TRBJ1-1,TRBD1,CASSRLGTGGTEAFF,TGTGCCAGCAGTCGACTCGGGACAGGGGGAACTGAAGCTTTCTTT
NA,TRBV30,15,TRBJ2-7,TRBD2,CAWSVGLAGTYEQYF,TGTGCCTGGAGTGTGGGACTAGCGGGGACCTACGAGCAGTACTTC
NA,TRBV5-4,14,TRBJ1-2,NA,CASSPQGDYYGYTF,TGTGCCAGCAGCCCACAGGGTGATTACTATGGCTACACCTTC
few,TRBV7-9,13,TRBJ1-5,TRBD1,CASRTGGNQPQHF,TGTGCCAGTAGGACAGGGGGAAATCAGCCCCAGCATTTT
few,TRBV9,16,TRBJ2-7,NA,CASSVASDTESYEQYF,TGTGCCAGCAGCGTAGCATCCGACACGGAATCCTACGAGCAGTACTTC
NA,TRBV5-6,15,TRBJ2-2,NA,CASSLFQENTGELFF,TGTGCCAGCAGCTTGTTCCAGGAGAACACCGGGGAGCTGTTTTTT
NA,TRBV27,12,TRBJ1-3,NA,CASRSSGNTIYF,TGTGCCAGCAGGAGCTCTGGAAACACCATATATTTT
NA,TRBV27,16,TRBJ2-2,NA,CASSSLWTRNTGELFF,TGTGCCAGCAGTTCCCTCTGGACACGGAACACCGGGGAGCTGTTTTTT
NA,TRBV5-6,15,TRBJ2-5,NA,CASSPPSGVQETQYF,TGTGCCAGCAGCCCCCCATCAGGGGTCCAAGAGACCCAGTACTTC
NA,TRBV6-1,19,TRBJ1-2,TRBD1,CASSEIVGGGPLSSYGYTF,TGTGCCAGCAGTGAAATCGTAGGAGGGGGCCCCCTCTCTAGCTATGGCTACACCTTC
NA,TRBV9,14,TRBJ2-1,TRBD2,CASSVVSGSNEQFF,TGTGCCAGCAGCGTAGTTAGCGGGAGCAATGAGCAGTTCTTC
NA,TRBV19,13,TRBJ1-2,TRBD1,CASSTRTGDGYTF,TGTGCCAGTAGTACCCGGACAGGGGATGGCTACACCTTC
few,TRBV7-2,13,TRBJ1-5,NA,CASSPAVNQPQHF,TGTGCCAGCAGCCCCGCGGTTAATCAGCCCCAGCATTTT
NA,TRBV15,15,TRBJ1-3,NA,CATSSGVASGNTIYF,TGTGCCACCAGCTCAGGGGTAGCATCTGGAAACACCATATATTTT
NA,TRBV7-8,16,TRBJ1-2,TRBD1,CASSGSGQGLYYGYTF,TGTGCCAGCAGCGGTTCGGGACAGGGACTTTACTATGGCTACACCTTC
NA,TRBV27,14,TRBJ1-1,TRBD1,CASSLQGASTEAFF,TGTGCCAGCAGTTTACAGGGGGCCTCCACTGAAGCTTTCTTT
NA,TRBV5-5,16,TRBJ1-5,TRBD1,CASSQKGDRGDQPQHF,TGTGCCAGCAGCCAGAAGGGGGACAGGGGGGACCAGCCCCAGCATTTT
NA,TRBV28,14,TRBJ2-2,NA,CASIEGAGTGELFF,TGTGCCAGCATTGAGGGCGCCGGTACCGGGGAGCTGTTTTTT
once,TRBV27,14,TRBJ1-2,TRBD1,CASADRAANYGYTF,TGTGCCAGTGCTGACAGGGCAGCTAACTATGGCTACACCTTC
NA,TRBV6-1,14,TRBJ1-5,NA,CASIRGGINQPQHF,TGTGCCAGCATAAGAGGAGGAATCAATCAGCCCCAGCATTTT
NA,TRBV9,17,TRBJ2-3,TRBD2,CASSELGLAGGPYTQYF,TGTGCCAGCAGCGAGCTCGGACTAGCGGGAGGGCCATATACGCAGTATTTT
NA,TRBV7-9,12,TRBJ2-5,NA,CASSFGRETQYF,TGTGCCAGCAGCTTTGGGCGAGAGACCCAGTACTTC
once,TRBV5-1,18,TRBJ2-2,TRBD1,CASSEDRGRGANTGELFF,TGCGCCAGCAGCGAGGACAGGGGGCGCGGGGCCAACACCGGGGAGCTGTTTTTT
NA,TRBV6-5,15,TRBJ1-2,TRBD1,CASSSTMGTGNGYTF,TGTGCCAGCAGTTCAACCATGGGGACAGGAAATGGCTACACCTTC
NA,TRBV15,16,TRBJ1-1,TRBD1,CATSRDRDRGYTEAFF,TGTGCCACCAGCAGGGATAGGGACAGGGGCTACACTGAAGCTTTCTTT